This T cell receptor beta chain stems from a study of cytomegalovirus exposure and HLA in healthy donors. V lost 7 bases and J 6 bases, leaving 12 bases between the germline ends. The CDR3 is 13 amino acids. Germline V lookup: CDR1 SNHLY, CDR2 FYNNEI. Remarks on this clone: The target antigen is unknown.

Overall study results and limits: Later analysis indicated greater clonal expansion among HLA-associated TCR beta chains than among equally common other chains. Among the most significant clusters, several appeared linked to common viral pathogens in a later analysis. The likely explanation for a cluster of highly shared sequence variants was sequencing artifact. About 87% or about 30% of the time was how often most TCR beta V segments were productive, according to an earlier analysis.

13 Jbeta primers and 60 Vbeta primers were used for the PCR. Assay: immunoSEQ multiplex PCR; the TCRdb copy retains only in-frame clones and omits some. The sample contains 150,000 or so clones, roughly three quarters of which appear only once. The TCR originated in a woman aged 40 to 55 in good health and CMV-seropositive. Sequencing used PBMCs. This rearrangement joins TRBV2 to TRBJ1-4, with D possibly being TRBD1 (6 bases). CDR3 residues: CASNTGMDEKLFF. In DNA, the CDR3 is TGTGCCAGCAACACAGGGATGGATGAAAAACTGTTTTTT.